One sample yielded the 14 T cell receptor beta chains listed below, sequenced in a study of T cells in Graves' hyperthyroidism and ophthalmopathy. Amplified TCR beta CDR3 regions derived from RNA transcripts. First-round RT-PCR of the TCR CDR3 relied on the HTBI primer set. Via MiXCR, TCRdb re-called the multiplex PCR reads, giving one row per CDR3 protein. The sample holds around 450,000 distinct CDR3 sequences; about 15% are singletons and the top ten take over 12%. Sequencing input: blood. The receptors shown here come from a young woman with Graves' hyperthyroidism.

CDR3 residues: CSPREGVTEAFF. CDR3 bases: TGCAGCCCCCGCGAGGGGGTCACTGAAGCTTTCTTT. This chain connects TRBV29-1 to TRBJ1-1, with D possibly matching TRBD1 (6 bases). Trimming took 8 bases from V and 4 from J, leaving 14 bases between them. From germline, CDR1 is SQVTM and CDR2 ANQGSEA. The CDR3 sequence is 12 residues long.

Turning to this clonotype: A much larger clone differs from this one at a single base, so this may be a read error. The chain links TRBV6-2 or TRBV6-3 to TRBJ2-1, with TRBD2 matching over 11 bases. The CDR3 covers 18 residues. In germline, CDR1 is MNHEY, CDR2 SVGEGT. After removal of 0 bases from V and 0 bases from J, the junction contained 4 bases not matched to a gene. The CDR3 is CASSYSGLAGGSYNEQFF. DNA for the CDR3: TGTGCCAGCAGTTACTCGGGGCTAGCGGGGGGCTCCTACAATGAGCAGTTCTTC.

Many counts were recorded for this clonotype. V is TRBV11-2 and J is TRBJ2-4; tentatively, D is TRBD1 (6 bases). This CDR3 is built from 15 residues. V was cut by 4 bases and J by 7 bases, with 17 bases left in between. CDR1 SGHAT and CDR2 FQNNGV come from the germline V gene. The DNA of the CDR3 is TGTGCCAGCAGCTCTGGACAGATTGTGATGAACATTCAGTACTTC. This codes for CASSSGQIVMNIQYF.

The sample holds many counts of this clonotype. The V and J genes are TRBV11-2 and TRBJ2-1, with TRBD2 matching 8 bases. This CDR3 is built from 16 residues. V was pared by 4 bases and J by 1 base, with 6 bases of the junction left unmatched. Germline V CDR1 and CDR2: SGHAT, FQNNGV. The CDR3 DNA sequence: TGTGCCAGCAGCTCCCTGAGCGGGAGTTCCTACAATGAGCAGTTCTTC. It translates to CASSSLSGSSYNEQFF.

The chain is built from TRBV27 and TRBJ2-2; D call uncertain. The germline CDR1 and CDR2 sequences are MNHEY and SMNVEV (reference sequence). This CDR3 region has 15 residues. Trimming took off 3 bases at V and 4 bases at J, with 12 bases between the two ends. The CDR3 DNA is TGTGCCAGCAGTTTTTACGGCGGAAGCACCGGGGAGCTGTTTTTT. Its translation: CASSFYGGSTGELFF.

This clonotype has ten or more counts. V is TRBV2 and J is TRBJ2-7; TRBD2 agrees at 7 bases. V shed 6 bases, J shed 0 bases, and the junction held 8 bases outside the gene matches. CDR1 and CDR2 (germline): SNHLY, FYNNEI. This CDR3 contains 15 residues. The chain's CDR3 is CASSDPGLPSYEQYF. Here the CDR3 DNA reads TGTGCCAGCAGCGACCCGGGACTACCCTCCTACGAGCAGTACTTC.

This clonotype has ten or more counts. The rearrangement joins TRBV6-1 to TRBJ1-1; possible D gene TRBD1, 5 bases. The CDR3 covers 14 residues. Trimming stripped 5 bases from V and 5 bases from J, with 15 bases between. Germline CDR1 reads MNHNS; CDR2 reads SASEGT. CDR3 nucleotide sequence: TGTGCCAGCAGTTACGCGGCAGGGAGGACTGAAGCTTTCTTT. Encoded protein: CASSYAAGRTEAFF.

This clonotype has a handful of counts. This chain joins TRBV7-6 and TRBJ2-6; D is unresolved. V was trimmed by 5 bases and J by 0 bases, leaving 14 bases between them. This CDR3 region has 17 residues. In germline, CDR1 is SGHVS, CDR2 FNYEAQ. The CDR3 is CASSPAAPFSGANVLTF. The CDR3 region has the DNA TGTGCCAGCAGCCCTGCGGCCCCCTTCTCTGGGGCCAACGTCCTGACTTTC.

The J gene is TRBJ1-1, the V gene TRBV11-2, with no clear D. This CDR3 contains 14 residues. V lost 5 bases and J 2 bases, leaving 12 bases between the germline ends. Germline V gene data show CDR1 as SGHAT and CDR2 as FQNNGV. CDR3 sequence: CASSRSASNTEAFF. CDR3 coding DNA: TGTGCCAGCAGCAGAAGTGCCTCTAACACTGAAGCTTTCTTT.

V and J are TRBV20-1 and TRBJ2-3, with 10 bases that match TRBD2. This CDR3 has 13 residues. Germline V gene sequence: CDR1 DFQATT, CDR2 SNEGSKA (reference sequence). V trimming: 5 bases; J trimming: 9 bases; junction bases outside the gene matches: 8. CDR3 bases: TGCAGTGCTGGATTGCCTAGCGGGAGCACGCAGTATTTT. It yields the protein CSAGLPSGSTQYF.

This clonotype was detected ten times or more. The genes are TRBV11-2 and TRBJ2-1; the match to TRBD1 covers 8 bases. CDR1 is SGHAT and CDR2 is FQNNGV in the germline V gene. This CDR3 contains 17 residues. V was clipped by 6 bases and J by 7 bases; unmatched bases: 17. CDR3 region: CASRPIPRQGSGNEQFF. The CDR3 DNA reads as TGTGCCAGCAGACCAATCCCCCGACAGGGGTCTGGGAATGAGCAGTTCTTC.

This clonotype showed up many times. The chain combines TRBV12-3 or TRBV12-4 with TRBJ1-1; possibly TRBD1 for D (5 bases). The CDR3 consists of 14 residues. V was pared by 3 bases and J by 1 base, with 9 bases between. CDR3 in DNA: TGTGCCAGCAGTTTTTCAGGGACGAACACTGAAGCTTTCTTT. This encodes CASSFSGTNTEAFF.

This sequence joins TRBV27 and TRBJ2-2, with 9 bases fitting TRBD1. The germline gives CDR1 MNHEY, CDR2 SMNVEV (reference sequence). V shed 5 bases and J 1 base; nucleotides not matched to a gene: 2. This CDR3 has 15 residues. The DNA of the CDR3 is TGTGCCAGCAGTCGACAGGGGGAGAACACCGGGGAGCTGTTTTTT. It codes for CASSRQGENTGELFF.

This clonotype was recorded many times. The chain carries TRBV3-1 and TRBJ2-7, with D unclear. The CDR3 covers 15 residues. The germline gives CDR1 LGHDT, CDR2 YNNKEL (reference sequence). The V and J ends lost 0 bases and 1 base respectively, with 10 bases between them. The CDR3 here is CASSQEVGLSYEQYF. DNA of the CDR3: TGTGCCAGCAGCCAAGAGGTTGGGCTATCCTACGAGCAGTACTTC.